This T cell receptor (beta chain) was documented in a study of shared clonotypes between healthy human individuals. Libraries were prepared by immunoSEQ multiplex PCR; TCRdb keeps only in-frame clonotypes and omits some of them. The table has about 2.4 million clones, around 94% seen once; the top ten hold about 0.13%. The clonotype originates from a man aged 18 to 35 in good health. Sample: naive CD4+ T cells sorted from blood. Subset denoted: CD45RA+ positively selected.

CDR3 sequence: CASSEQGRDTGELFF. The CDR3 region has the DNA TGTGCCAGCAGCGAACAGGGGAGGGACACCGGGGAGCTGTTTTTT. The chain carries TRBV6-1 and TRBJ2-2, with D tentatively TRBD1 or TRBD2 (7 bases each). V shed 6 bases and J shed 3 bases, with 14 bases lying between them. This CDR3 spans 15 amino acids. Germline CDR1 is MNHNS and CDR2 is SASEGT.